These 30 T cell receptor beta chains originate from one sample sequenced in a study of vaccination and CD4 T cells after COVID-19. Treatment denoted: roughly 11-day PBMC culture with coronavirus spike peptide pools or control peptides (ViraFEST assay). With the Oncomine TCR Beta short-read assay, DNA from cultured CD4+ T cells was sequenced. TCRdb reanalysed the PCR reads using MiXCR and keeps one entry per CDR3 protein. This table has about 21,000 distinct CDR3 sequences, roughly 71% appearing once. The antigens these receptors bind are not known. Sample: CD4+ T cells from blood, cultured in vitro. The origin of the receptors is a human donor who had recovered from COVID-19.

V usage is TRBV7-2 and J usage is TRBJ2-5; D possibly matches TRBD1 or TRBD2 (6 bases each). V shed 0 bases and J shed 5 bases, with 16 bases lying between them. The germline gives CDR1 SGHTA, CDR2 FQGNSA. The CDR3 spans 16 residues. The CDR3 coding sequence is TGTGCCAGCAGCTTAGCATCCCGAGGAGGGGGGGAGACCCAGTACTTC. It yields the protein CASSLASRGGGETQYF.

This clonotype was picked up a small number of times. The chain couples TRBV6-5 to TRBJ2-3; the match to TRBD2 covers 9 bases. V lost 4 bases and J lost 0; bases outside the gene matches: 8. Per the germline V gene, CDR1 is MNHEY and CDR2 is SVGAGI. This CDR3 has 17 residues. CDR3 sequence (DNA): TGTGCCAGCAGTTGGAGAAGCGGGAGGTTCAGCACAGATACGCAGTATTTT. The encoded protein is CASSWRSGRFSTDTQYF.

The CDR3 spells CASSSWTGGAGELFF. The CDR3 DNA reads as TGTGCCAGCAGCTCCTGGACAGGGGGGGCCGGGGAGCTGTTTTTT. The rearrangement joins TRBV7-2 to TRBJ2-2; TRBD1 aligns across 10 bases. V shed 4 bases, J shed 6 bases, and the junction held 5 bases outside the gene matches. Germline V gives CDR1 SGHTA, CDR2 FQGNSA. The CDR3 loop spans 15 amino acids.

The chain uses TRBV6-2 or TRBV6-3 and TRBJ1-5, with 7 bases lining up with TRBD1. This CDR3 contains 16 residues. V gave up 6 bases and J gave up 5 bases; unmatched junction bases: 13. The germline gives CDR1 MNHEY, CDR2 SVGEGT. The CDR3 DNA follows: TGTGCCAGCAGCTGGGCGGTTACACAGGGGTATCAGCCCCAGCATTTT. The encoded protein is CASSWAVTQGYQPQHF.

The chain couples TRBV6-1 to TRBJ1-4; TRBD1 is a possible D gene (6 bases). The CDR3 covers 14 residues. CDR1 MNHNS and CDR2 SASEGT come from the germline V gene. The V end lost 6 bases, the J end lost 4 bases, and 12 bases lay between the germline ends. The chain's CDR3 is CASSLQGYNEKLFF. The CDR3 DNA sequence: TGTGCCAGCAGCCTCCAGGGGTATAATGAAAAACTGTTTTTT.

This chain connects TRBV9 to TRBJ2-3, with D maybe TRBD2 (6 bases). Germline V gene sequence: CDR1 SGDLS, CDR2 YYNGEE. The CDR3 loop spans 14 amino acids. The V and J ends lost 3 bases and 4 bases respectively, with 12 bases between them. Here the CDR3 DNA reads TGTGCCAGCAGCGATAGCCGGAGGGCAGATACGCAGTATTTT. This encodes CASSDSRRADTQYF.

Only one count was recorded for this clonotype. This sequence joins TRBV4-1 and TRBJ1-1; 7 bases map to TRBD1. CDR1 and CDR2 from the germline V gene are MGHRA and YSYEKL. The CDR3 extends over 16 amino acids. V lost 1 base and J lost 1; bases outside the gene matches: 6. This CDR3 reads CASSQGRGGQNTEAFF. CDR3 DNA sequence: TGCGCCAGCAGCCAAGGCCGAGGGGGCCAGAACACTGAAGCTTTCTTT.

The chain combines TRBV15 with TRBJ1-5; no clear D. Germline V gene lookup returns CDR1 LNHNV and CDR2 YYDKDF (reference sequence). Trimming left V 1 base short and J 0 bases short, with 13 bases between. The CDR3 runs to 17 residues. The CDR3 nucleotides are TGTGCCACCAGCAGAGCCCTGGATGAGATTAGCAATCAGCCCCAGCATTTT. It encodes CATSRALDEISNQPQHF.

The CDR3 spells CASRPTGERGYTF. Here the CDR3 DNA reads TGTGCCAGCAGACCGACAGGGGAGCGTGGCTACACCTTC. The chain couples TRBV27 to TRBJ1-2, with TRBD1 matching 8 bases. The CDR3 has 13 residues. Per germline, CDR1 MNHEY and CDR2 SMNVEV (reference sequence). The V gene end was trimmed by 6 bases and the J gene end by 7 bases; junction bases not matched to a gene: 7.

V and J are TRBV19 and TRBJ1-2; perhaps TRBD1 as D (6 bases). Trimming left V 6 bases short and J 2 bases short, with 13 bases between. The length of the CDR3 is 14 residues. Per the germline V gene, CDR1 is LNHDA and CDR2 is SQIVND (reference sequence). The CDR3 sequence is CASRYGQRNYGYTF. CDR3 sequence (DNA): TGTGCCAGTAGGTACGGACAGAGGAACTATGGCTACACCTTC.

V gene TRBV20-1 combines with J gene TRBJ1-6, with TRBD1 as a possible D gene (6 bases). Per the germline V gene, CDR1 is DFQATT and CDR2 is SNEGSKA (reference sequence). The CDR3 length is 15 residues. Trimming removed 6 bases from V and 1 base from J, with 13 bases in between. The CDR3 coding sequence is TGCAGTGCAACAGGGAGACGGTCCTATAATTCACCCCTCCACTTT. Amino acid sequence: CSATGRRSYNSPLHF.

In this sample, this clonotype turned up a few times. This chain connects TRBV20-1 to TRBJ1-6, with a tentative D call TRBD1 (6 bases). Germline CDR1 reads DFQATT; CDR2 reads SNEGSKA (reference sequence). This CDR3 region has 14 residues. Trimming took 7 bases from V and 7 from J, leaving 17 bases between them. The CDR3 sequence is CSVRGGGVNSPLHF. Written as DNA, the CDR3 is TGCAGTGTCCGAGGGGGGGGAGTAAATTCACCCCTCCACTTT.

CDR3 region: CASSSLGTDEGQFF. In DNA form, the CDR3 reads TGTGCCAGCAGCTCCCTTGGGACCGACGAAGGGCAGTTCTTC. V and J are TRBV7-2 and TRBJ2-1; D could derive from TRBD1 or TRBD2 (5 bases each). In germline, CDR1 is SGHTA, CDR2 FQGNSA. Trimming took 4 bases from V and 12 from J, leaving 19 bases between them. The CDR3 totals 14 residues.

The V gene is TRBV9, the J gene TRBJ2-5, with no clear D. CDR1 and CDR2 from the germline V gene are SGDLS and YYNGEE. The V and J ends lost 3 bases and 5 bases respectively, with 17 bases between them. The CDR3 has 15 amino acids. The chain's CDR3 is CASSAADGRRETQYF. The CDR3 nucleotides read TGTGCCAGCAGCGCCGCGGATGGGCGGCGGGAGACCCAGTACTTC.

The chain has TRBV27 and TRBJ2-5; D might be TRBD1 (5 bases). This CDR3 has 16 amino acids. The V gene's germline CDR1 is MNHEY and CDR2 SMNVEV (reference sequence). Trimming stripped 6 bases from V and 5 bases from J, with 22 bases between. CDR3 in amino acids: CASSLYPRAPRETQYF. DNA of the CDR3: TGTGCCAGCAGCCTATACCCCAGGGCACCACGGGAGACCCAGTACTTC.

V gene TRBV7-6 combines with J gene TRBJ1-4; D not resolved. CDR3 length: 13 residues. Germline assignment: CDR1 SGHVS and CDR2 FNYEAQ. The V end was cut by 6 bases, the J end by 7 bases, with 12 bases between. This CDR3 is CASRASGSEKLFF. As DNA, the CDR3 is TGTGCCAGCAGAGCTTCCGGGAGTGAAAAACTGTTTTTT. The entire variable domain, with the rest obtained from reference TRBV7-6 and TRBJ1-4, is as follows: GAGVSQSPRYKVTKRGQDVALRCDPISGHVSLYWYRQALGQGPEFLTYFNYEAQQDKSGLPNDRFSAERPEGSISTLTIQRTEQRDSAMYRCASRASGSEKLFFGSGTQLSVL.

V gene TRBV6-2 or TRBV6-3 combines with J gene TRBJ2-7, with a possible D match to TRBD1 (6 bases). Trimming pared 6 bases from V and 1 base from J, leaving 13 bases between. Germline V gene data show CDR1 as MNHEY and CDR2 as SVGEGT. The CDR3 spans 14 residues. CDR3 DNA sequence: TGTGCCAGCAGAGGACAGTTTAGGTCCTACGAGCAGTACTTC. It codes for CASRGQFRSYEQYF.

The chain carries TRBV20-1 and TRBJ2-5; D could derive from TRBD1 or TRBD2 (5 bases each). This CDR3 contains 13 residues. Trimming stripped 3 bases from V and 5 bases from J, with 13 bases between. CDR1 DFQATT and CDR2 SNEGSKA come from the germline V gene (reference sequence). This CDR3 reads CSARGMGVETQYF. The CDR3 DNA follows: TGCAGTGCTAGGGGGATGGGGGTTGAGACCCAGTACTTC.

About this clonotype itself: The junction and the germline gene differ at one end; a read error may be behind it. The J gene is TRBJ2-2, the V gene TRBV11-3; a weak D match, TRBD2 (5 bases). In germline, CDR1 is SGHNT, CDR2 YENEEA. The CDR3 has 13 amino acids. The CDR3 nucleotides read TGTGCCAGCAGCTCCCACGGTACCGGGGAGCTGTTCTTT. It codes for CASSSHGTGELFF.

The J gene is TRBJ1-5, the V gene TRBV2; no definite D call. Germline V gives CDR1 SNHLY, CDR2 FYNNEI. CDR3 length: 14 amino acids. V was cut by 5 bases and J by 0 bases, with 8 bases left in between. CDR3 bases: TGTGCCAGCAGTAAAAGGAATAGCAATCAGCCCCAGCATTTT. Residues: CASSKRNSNQPQHF.

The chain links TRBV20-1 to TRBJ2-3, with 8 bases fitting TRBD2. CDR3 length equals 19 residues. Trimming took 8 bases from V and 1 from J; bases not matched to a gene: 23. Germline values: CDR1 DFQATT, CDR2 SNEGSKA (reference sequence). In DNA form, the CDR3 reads TGCAGTACTCCTGACGGTCTAGCGGGTTACACCGGGGGCACAGATACGCAGTATTTT. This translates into CSTPDGLAGYTGGTDTQYF.

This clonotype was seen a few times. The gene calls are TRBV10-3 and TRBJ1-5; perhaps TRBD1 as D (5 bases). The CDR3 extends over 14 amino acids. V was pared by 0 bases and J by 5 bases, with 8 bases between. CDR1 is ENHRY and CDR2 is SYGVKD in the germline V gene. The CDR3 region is CAISESGGHQPQHF. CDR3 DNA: TGTGCCATCAGTGAGTCGGGGGGACATCAGCCCCAGCATTTT.

In DNA, the CDR3 is TGTGCCAGCAGATCTACTAGCAGTCCCAATGAGCAGTTCTTC. It specifies CASRSTSSPNEQFF. This chain uses TRBV6-2 or TRBV6-3 with TRBJ2-1, with a weak D call TRBD2 (6 bases). Germline CDR1 and CDR2: MNHEY and SVGEGT. The ends were cut back, 6 bases at V and 6 bases at J, with 15 bases in the middle. The CDR3 is 14 residues long.

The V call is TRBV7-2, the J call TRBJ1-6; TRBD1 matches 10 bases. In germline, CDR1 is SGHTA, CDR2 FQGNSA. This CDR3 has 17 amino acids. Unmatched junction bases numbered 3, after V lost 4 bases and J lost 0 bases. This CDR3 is CASSWDRGSSYNSPLHF. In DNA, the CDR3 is TGTGCCAGCAGCTGGGACAGGGGAAGCTCCTATAATTCACCCCTCCACTTT. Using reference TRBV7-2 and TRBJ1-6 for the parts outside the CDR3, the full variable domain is GAGVSQSPSNKVTEKGKDVELRCDPISGHTALYWYRQSLGQGLEFLIYFQGNSAPDKSGLPSDRFSAERTGGSVSTLTIQRTQQEDSAVYLCASSWDRGSSYNSPLHFGNGTRLTVT.

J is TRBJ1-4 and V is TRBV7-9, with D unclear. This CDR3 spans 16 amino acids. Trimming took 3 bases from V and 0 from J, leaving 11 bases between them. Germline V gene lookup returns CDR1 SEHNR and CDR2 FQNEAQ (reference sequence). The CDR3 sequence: CASSFIIPPTNEKLFF. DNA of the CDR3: TGTGCCAGCAGCTTCATAATCCCGCCAACTAATGAAAAACTGTTTTTT.

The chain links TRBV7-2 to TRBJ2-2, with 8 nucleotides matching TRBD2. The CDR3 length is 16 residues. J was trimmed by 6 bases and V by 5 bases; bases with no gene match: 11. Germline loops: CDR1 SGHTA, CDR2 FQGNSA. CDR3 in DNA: TGTGCCAGCAGCAGGAATCAGCGGGAGAGGGCCGGGGAGCTGTTTTTT. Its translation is CASSRNQRERAGELFF. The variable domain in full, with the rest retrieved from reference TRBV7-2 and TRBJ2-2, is GAGVSQSPSNKVTEKGKDVELRCDPISGHTALYWYRQSLGQGLEFLIYFQGNSAPDKSGLPSDRFSAERTGGSVSTLTIQRTQQEDSAVYLCASSRNQRERAGELFFGEGSRLTVL.

The CDR3 DNA is TGTGCCAGCAGCTCCCGGGACGGCCACAATCAGCCCCAGCATTTT. Translation: CASSSRDGHNQPQHF. The V call is TRBV5-6, the J call TRBJ1-5; D might be TRBD1 (5 bases). The CDR3 is 15 residues long. Germline V lookup: CDR1 SGHDT, CDR2 YYEEEE. V was cut by 3 bases and J by 3 bases, with 13 bases left in between. The whole variable domain, remainder taken from reference TRBV5-6 and TRBJ1-5, is DAGVTQSPTHLIKTRGQQVTLRCSPKSGHDTVSWYQQALGQGPQFIFQYYEEEERQRGNFPDRFSGHQFPNYSSELNVNALLLGDSALYLCASSSRDGHNQPQHFGDGTRLSIL.

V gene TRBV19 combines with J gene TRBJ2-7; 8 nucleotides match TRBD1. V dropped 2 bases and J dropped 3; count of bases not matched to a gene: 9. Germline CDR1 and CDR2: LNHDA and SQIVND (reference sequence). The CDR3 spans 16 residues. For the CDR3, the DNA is TGTGCCAGTAGTATACAGGGAACAGGGGGGATCTACGAGCAGTACTTC. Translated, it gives CASSIQGTGGIYEQYF. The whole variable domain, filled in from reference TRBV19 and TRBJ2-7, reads DGGITQSPKYLFRKEGQNVTLSCEQNLNHDAMYWYRQDPGQGLRLIYYSQIVNDFQKGDIAEGYSVSREKKESFPLTVTSAQKNPTAFYLCASSIQGTGGIYEQYFGPGTRLTVT.

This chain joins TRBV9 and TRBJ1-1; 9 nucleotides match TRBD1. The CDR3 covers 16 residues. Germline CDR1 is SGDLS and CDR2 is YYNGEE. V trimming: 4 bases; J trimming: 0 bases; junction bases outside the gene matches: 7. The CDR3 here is CASSTRDRAMNTEAFF. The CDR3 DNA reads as TGTGCCAGCAGCACCCGGGACAGGGCCATGAACACTGAAGCTTTCTTT.

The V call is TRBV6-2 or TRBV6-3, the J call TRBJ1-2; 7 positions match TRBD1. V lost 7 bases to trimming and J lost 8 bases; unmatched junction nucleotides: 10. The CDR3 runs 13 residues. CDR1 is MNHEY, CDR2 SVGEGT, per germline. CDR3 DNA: TGTGCCAGCACCACCGGGACAGTGTGGGGCTACACCTTC. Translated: CASTTGTVWGYTF.